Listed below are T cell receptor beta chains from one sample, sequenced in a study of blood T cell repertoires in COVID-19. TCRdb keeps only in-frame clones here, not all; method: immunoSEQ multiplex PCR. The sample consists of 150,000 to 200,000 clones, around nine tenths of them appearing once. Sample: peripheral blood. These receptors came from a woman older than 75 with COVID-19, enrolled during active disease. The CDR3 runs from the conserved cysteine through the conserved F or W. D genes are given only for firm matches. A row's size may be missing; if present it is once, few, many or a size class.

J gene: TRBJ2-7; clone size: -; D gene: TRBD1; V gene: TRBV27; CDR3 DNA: TGTGCCAGCAGCCCTTCAGGGGGCCCCCGCTACGAGCAGTACTTC; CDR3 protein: CASSPSGGPRYEQYF
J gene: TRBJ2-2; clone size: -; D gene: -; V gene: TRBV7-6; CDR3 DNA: TGTGCCAGCAGCTTAGCGCAAGGGGTTCGGGCGAACACCGGGGAGCTGTTTTTT; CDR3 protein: CASSLAQGVRANTGELFF
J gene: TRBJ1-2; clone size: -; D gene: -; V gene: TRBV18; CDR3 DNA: TGTGCCAGCTCACCAATGTCAGGGCAGGGCTATGGCTACACCTTC; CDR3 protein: CASSPMSGQGYGYTF
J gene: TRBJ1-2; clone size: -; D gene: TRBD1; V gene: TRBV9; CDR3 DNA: TGTGCCAGCAGCGCACATCCGGGACAGGGGGCGCAAGGAACACCCGGCTACACCTTC; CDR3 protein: CASSAHPGQGAQGTPGYTF
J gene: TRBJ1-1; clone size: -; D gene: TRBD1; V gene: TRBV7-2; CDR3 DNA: TGTGCCAGCAGCACCCGGACAGGGTACACTGAAGCTTTCTTT; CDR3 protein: CASSTRTGYTEAFF
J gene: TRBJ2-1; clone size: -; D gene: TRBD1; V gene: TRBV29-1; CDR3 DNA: TGCAGCGGACGACAGGGGGCCGATGAGCAGTTCTTC; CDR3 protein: CSGRQGADEQFF
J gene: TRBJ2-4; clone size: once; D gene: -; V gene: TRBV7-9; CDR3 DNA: TGTGCCAGCAGCTTAGCGGGGGCTAAAAACATTCAGTACTTC; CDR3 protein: CASSLAGAKNIQYF
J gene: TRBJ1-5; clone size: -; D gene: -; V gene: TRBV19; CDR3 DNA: TGTGCCAGTAGTATAAGACCAGGGCCTCGAGGTAGCAATCAGCCCCAGCATTTT; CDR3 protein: CASSIRPGPRGSNQPQHF
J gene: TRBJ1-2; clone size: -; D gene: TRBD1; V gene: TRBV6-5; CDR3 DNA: TGTGCCAGCACTACGGGACAGAAGTTTAACTATGGCTACACCTTC; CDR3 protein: CASTTGQKFNYGYTF
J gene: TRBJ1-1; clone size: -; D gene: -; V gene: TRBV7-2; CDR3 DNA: TGTGCCAGCAGCACTACCCTATTGACAGGTGAAGCTTTCTTT; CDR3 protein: CASSTTLLTGEAFF
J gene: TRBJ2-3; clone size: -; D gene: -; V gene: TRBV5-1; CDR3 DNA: TGCGCCAGCAGTCTGACCGGGGTTAGCACAGATACGCAGTATTTT; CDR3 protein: CASSLTGVSTDTQYF
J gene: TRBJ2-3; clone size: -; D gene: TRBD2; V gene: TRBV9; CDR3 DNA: TGTGCCAGCAGCGAGAGGTGGGGACTAGTTCTAGATACGCAGTATTTT; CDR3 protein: CASSERWGLVLDTQYF
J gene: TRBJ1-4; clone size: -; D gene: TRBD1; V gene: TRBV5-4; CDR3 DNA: TGTGCCAGCAGCTCTGGGACAGGGGTCGAAAAACTGTTTTTT; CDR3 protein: CASSSGTGVEKLFF
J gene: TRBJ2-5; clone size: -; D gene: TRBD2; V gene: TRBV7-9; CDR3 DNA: TGTGCCAGCAGCTTAGCGGCAACTAGCGCCCAAGAGACCCAGTACTTC; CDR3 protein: CASSLAATSAQETQYF
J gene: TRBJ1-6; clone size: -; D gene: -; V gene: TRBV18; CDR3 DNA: TGTGCCAGCTCACCTTCATCGGGGGATTCACCCCTCCACTTT; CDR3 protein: CASSPSSGDSPLHF
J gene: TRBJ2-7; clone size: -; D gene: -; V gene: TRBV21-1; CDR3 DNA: TGTGCCAGCAGCAATTGGGAGGGAGGGCCTGGCTACGAGCAGTACTTC; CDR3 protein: CASSNWEGGPGYEQYF
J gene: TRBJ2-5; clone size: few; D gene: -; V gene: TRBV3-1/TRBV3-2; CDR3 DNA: TGTGCCAGCAGCCCAGGGGTCCGGGAGACCCAGTACTTC; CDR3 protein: CASSPGVRETQYF
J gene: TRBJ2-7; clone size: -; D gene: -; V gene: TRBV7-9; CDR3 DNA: TGTGCCAGCAGCTTCCAGGAGGGGCAAGAGCAGTACTTC; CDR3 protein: CASSFQEGQEQYF
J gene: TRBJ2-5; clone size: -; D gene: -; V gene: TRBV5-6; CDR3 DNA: TGTGCCAGCAGCTTGGACTTCCAAGAGACCCAGTACTTC; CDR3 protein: CASSLDFQETQYF
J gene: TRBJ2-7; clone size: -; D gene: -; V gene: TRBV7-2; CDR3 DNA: TGTGCCAGCAGCTTAACAATCTCCTACGAGCAGTACTTC; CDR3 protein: CASSLTISYEQYF
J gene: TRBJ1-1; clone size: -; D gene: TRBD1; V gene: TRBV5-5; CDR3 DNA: TGTGCCAGCAGACTCGGGACAGGGTGGATGAACACTGAAGCTTTCTTT; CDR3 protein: CASRLGTGWMNTEAFF
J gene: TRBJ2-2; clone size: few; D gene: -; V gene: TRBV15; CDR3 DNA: TGTGCCACCAGCAGAGATGTAGAAGTAGGGGAGCTGTTTTTT; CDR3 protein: CATSRDVEVGELFF
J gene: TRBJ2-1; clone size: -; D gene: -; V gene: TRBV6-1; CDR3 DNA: TGTGCCAGCAGTGAAGGCCCGGTCTACAATGAGCAGTTCTTC; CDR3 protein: CASSEGPVYNEQFF
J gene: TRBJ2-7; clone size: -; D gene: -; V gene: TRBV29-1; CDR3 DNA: TGCAGCGTTGGAGTTTCTCGCGGGCTTTTTGGCTACGAGCAGTACTTC; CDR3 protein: CSVGVSRGLFGYEQYF
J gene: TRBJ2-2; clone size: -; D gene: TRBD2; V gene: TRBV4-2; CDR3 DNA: TGTGCCAGCAGCCAGGAAACTAGCGCCGGGGAGCTGTTTTTT; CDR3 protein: CASSQETSAGELFF
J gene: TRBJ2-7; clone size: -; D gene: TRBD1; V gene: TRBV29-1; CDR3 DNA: TGCAGCGCCAAGACAGGGAGCTCCTACGAGCAGTACTTC; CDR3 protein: CSAKTGSSYEQYF
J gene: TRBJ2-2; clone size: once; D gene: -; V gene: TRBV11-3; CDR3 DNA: TGTGCCAGCAGTCCACAGGACACAAACACCGGGGAGCTGTTTTTT; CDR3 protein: CASSPQDTNTGELFF
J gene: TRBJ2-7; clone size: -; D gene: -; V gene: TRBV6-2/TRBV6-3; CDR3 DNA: TGTGCCAGCAGTCAGATCAGGGGCCCTACTTTATACGAGCAGTACTTC; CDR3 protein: CASSQIRGPTLYEQYF
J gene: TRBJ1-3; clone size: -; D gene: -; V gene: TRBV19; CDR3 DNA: TGTGCCAGTAGTATTAACAGGAGCTCTGGAAACACCATATATTTT; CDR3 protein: CASSINRSSGNTIYF
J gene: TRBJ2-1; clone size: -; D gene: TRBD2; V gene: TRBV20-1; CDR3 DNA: TGCAGTGCTAGTTCGACTAGCGGTCTCAACAATGAGCAGTTCTTC; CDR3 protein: CSASSTSGLNNEQFF
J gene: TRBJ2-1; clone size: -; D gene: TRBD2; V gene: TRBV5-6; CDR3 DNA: TGTGCCAGCAGCCCGGGACTAGCGGACAATGAGCAGTTCTTC; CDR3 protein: CASSPGLADNEQFF
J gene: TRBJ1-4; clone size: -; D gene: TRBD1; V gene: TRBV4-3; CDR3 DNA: TGCGCCAGCAGCGACGGGACAGGACATAATGAAAAACTGTTTTTT; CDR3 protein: CASSDGTGHNEKLFF
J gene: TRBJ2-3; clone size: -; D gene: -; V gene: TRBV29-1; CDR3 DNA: TGCAGCGTTGGACGGGGACCGGGAGGCACAGATACGCAGTATTTT; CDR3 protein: CSVGRGPGGTDTQYF
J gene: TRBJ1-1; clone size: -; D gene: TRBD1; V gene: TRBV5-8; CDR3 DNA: TGTGCCAGCAAGTCAGGGGGCTCGGCTGAAGCTTTCTTT; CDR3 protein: CASKSGGSAEAFF
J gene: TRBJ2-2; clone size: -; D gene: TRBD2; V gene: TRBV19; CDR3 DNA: TGTGCCAGCCGGGGGGTCACCGGGGAGCTGTTTTTT; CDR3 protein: CASRGVTGELFF
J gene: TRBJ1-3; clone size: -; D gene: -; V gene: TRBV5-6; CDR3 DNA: TGTGCCAGCAGCTTGGATTGGGCCGACCACTCTGGAAACACCATATATTTT; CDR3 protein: CASSLDWADHSGNTIYF
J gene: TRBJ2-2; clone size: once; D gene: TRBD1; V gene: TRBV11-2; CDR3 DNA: TGTGCCAGCAGCTTAGTCCGGGACAGGGGTTCCGGGGAGCTGTTTTTT; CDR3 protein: CASSLVRDRGSGELFF
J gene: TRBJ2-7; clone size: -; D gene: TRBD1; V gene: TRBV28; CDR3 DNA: TGTGCCAGCACACCGGGACAGGCCTACGAGCAGTACTTC; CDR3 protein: CASTPGQAYEQYF
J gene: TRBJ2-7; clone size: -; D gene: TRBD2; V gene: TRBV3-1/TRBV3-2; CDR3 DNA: TGTGCCAGCAGCCGGGGGACTAGCGGGAGTCGTGAGCAGTACTTC; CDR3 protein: CASSRGTSGSREQYF
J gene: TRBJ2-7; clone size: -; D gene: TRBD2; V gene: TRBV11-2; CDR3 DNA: TGTGCCAGCAGCTTGCGGGAGACCAACGAGCAGTACTTC; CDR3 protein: CASSLRETNEQYF
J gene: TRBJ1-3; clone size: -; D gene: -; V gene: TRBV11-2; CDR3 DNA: TGTGCCAGCAGCTTATCCATCTCTGGAAACACCATATATTTT; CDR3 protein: CASSLSISGNTIYF
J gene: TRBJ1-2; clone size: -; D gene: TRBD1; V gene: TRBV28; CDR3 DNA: TGTGCCAGCAGTTTACCAAAGGACAGGGGTGGCTACACCTTC; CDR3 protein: CASSLPKDRGGYTF
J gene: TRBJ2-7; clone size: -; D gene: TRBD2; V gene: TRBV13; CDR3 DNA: TGTGCCAGCAGCCCATCGGGGGGGATCACCTACGAGCAGTACTTC; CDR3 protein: CASSPSGGITYEQYF
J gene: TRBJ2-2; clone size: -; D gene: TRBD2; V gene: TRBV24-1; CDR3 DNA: TGTGCCACCAGTGGGGAGGGGACCACCGGGGAGCTGTTTTTT; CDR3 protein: CATSGEGTTGELFF
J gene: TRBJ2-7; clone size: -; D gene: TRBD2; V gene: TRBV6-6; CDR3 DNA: TGTGCCAGCATAGGGGACTACGGCTCCTACGAGCAGTACTTC; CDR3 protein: CASIGDYGSYEQYF
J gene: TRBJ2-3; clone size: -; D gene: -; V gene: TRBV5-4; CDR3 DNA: TGTGCCAGCAGCTTAGGGAGACACACAGATACGCAGTATTTT; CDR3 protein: CASSLGRHTDTQYF
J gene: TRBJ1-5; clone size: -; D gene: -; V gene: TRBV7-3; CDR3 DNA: TGTGCCAGCAGCATTGGACAGAATCAGCCCCAGCATTTT; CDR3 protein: CASSIGQNQPQHF
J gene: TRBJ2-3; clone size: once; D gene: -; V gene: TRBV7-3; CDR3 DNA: TGTGCCAGCAGCTTGAGGGGGAGAGATACGCAGTATTTT; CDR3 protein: CASSLRGRDTQYF
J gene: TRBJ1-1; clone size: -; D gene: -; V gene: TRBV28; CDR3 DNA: TGTGCCAGCAGCCACACCACGAGGGAAGCTTTCTTT; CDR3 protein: CASSHTTREAFF
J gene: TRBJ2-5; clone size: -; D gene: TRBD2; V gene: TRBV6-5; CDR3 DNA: TGTGCCAGCAGAAAGCGGGAGGGGTGGGAGACCCAGTACTTC; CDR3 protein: CASRKREGWETQYF
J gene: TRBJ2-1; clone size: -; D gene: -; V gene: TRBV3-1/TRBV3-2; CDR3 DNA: TGTGCCAGCAGCCAAGACTCCCTGGCGCAGGGAGAGCAGTTCTTC; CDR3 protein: CASSQDSLAQGEQFF
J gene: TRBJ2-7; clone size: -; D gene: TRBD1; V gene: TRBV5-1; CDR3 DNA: TGCGCCAGCAGCTTGGAGGGGGCCCTGGGCTACGAGCAGTACTTC; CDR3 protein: CASSLEGALGYEQYF
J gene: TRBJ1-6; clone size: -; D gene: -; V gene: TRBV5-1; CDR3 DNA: TGCGCCAGCAGCTGGACCGGCGACAGCGATAATTCACCCCTCCACTTT; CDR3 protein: CASSWTGDSDNSPLHF
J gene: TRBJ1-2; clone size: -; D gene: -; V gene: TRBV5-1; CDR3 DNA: TGCGCCAGCAGCCCGGACATGACTCACTATGGCTACACCTTC; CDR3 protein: CASSPDMTHYGYTF